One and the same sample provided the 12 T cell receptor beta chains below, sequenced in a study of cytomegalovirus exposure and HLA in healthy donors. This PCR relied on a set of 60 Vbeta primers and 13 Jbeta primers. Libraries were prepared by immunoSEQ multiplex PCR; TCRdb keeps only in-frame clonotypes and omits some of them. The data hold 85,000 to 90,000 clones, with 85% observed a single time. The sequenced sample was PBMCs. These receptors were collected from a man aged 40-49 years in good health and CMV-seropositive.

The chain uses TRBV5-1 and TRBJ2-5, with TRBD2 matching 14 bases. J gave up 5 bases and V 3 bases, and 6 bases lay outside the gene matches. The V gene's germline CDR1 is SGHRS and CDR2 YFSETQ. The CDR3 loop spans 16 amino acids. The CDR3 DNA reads TGCGCCAGCAGCTCACCGACTAGCGGGGGGGCGGAGACCCAGTACTTC. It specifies CASSSPTSGGAETQYF.

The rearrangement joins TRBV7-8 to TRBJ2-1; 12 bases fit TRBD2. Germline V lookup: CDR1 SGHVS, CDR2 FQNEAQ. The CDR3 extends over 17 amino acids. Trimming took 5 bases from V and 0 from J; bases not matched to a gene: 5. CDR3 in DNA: TGTGCCAGCAGCCCCCGACTAGCGGGGGTCTCCTACAATGAGCAGTTCTTC. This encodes CASSPRLAGVSYNEQFF.

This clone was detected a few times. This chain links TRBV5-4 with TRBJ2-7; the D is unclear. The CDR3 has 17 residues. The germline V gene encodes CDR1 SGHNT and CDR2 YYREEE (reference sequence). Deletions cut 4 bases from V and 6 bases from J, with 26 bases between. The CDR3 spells CASSQDSGSSPLSEQYF. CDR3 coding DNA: TGTGCCAGCAGCCAAGATTCCGGGTCAAGCCCGTTGAGCGAGCAGTACTTC.

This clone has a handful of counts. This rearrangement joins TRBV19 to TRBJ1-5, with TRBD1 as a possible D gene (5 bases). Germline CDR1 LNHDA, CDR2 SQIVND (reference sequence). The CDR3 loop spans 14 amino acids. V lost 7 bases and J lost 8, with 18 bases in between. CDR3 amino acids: CASTTGGLREPQHF. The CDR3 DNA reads TGTGCCAGTACCACTGGGGGGTTGAGGGAGCCCCAGCATTTT.

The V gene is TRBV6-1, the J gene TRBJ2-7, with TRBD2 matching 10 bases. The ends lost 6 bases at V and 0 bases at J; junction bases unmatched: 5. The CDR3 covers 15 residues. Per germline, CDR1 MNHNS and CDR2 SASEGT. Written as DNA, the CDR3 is TGTGCCAGCAGAGAACTAGCGGGGCCCTCCTACGAGCAGTACTTC. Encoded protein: CASRELAGPSYEQYF.

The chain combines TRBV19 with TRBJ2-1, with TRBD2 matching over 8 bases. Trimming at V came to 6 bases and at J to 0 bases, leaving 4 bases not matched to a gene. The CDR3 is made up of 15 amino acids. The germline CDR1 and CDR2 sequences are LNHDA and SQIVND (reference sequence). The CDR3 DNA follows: TGTGCCAGTAGCCCTCTAGCGGGCTCCTACAATGAGCAGTTCTTC. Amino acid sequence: CASSPLAGSYNEQFF.

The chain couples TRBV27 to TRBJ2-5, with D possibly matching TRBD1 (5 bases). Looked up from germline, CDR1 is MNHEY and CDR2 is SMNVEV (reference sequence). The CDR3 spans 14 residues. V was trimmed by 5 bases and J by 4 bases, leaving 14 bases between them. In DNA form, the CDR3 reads TGTGCCAGCAGTCAAACAGGTTATCGAGAGACCCAGTACTTC. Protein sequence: CASSQTGYRETQYF.

The CDR3 reads CASSEGDRVSYEQYF. As DNA, the CDR3 is TGTGCCAGCAGTGAGGGGGACAGGGTCTCCTACGAGCAGTACTTC. This sequence joins TRBV2 and TRBJ2-7, with 9 bases aligning to TRBD1. The CDR3 length is 15 residues. V shed 3 bases, J shed 0 bases, and the junction held 3 bases outside the gene matches. CDR1 and CDR2 from the germline V gene are SNHLY and FYNNEI.

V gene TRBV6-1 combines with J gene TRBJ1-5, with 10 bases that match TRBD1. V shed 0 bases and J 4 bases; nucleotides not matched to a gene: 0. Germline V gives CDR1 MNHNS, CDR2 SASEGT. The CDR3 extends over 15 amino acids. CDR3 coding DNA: TGTGCCAGCAGTGAAGCGGGACAGGGGAATCAGCCCCAGCATTTT. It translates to CASSEAGQGNQPQHF.

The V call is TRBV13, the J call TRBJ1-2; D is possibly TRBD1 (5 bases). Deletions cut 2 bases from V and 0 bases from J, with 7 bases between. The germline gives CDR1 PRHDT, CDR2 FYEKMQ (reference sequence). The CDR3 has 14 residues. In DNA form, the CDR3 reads TGTGCCAGCAGCTTATCAGGGTCTAACTATGGCTACACCTTC. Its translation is CASSLSGSNYGYTF.

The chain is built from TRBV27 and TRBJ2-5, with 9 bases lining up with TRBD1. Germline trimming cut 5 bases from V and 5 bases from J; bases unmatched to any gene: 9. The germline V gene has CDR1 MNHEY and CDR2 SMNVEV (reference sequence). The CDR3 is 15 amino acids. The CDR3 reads CASSPTGTGRETQYF. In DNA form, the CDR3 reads TGTGCCAGCAGTCCAACCGGGACAGGGCGGGAGACCCAGTACTTC.

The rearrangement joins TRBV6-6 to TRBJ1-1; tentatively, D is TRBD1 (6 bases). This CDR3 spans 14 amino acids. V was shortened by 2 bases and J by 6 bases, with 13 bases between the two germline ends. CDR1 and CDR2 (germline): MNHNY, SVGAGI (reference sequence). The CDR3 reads CASSYDGKGAEAFF. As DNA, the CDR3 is TGTGCCAGCAGTTACGATGGTAAGGGGGCTGAAGCTTTCTTT.